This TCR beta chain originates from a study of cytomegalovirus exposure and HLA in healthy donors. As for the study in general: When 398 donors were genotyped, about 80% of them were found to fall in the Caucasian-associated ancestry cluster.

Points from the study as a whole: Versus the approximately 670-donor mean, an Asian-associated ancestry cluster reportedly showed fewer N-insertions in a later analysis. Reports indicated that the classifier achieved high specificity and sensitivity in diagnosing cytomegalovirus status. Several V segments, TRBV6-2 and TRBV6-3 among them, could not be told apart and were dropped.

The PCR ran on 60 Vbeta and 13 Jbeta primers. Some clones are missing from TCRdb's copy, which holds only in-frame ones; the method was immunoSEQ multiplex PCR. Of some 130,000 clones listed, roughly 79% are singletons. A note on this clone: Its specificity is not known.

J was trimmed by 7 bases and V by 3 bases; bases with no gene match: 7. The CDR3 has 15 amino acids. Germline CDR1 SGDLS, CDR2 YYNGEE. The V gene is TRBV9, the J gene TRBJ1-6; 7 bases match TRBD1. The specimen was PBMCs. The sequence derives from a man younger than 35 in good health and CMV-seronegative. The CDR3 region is CASSERGPGNSPLHF. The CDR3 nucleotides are TGTGCCAGCAGCGAGAGGGGGCCCGGCAATTCACCCCTCCACTTT.